The 25 T cell receptor beta chains reported below all come from one sample, sequenced in a study of cytomegalovirus exposure and HLA in healthy donors. Vbeta (60) and Jbeta (13) primers were used in the PCR. Assay: immunoSEQ multiplex PCR; the TCRdb copy retains only in-frame clones and omits some. The sample has about 200,000 clones, over 80% seen once. Sequencing used PBMCs. All receptors come from a man aged 35-49 years in good health and CMV-seropositive.

This chain connects TRBV11-3 to TRBJ2-3, with 9 nucleotides matching TRBD2. Germline CDR1 reads SGHNT; CDR2 reads YENEEA. This CDR3 contains 15 residues. The ends lost 5 bases at V and 7 bases at J; junction bases unmatched: 10. The CDR3, as DNA: TGTGCCAGCAGCCCGGGGACTAGCCCAATAAATACGCAGTATTTT. This encodes CASSPGTSPINTQYF.

The chain joins TRBV14 to TRBJ2-1, with 8 bases that match TRBD2. V shed 6 bases and J 1 base; nucleotides not matched to a gene: 5. There are 15 residues in the CDR3. From germline, CDR1 is SGHDN and CDR2 FVKESK. DNA for the CDR3: TGTGCCAGCAGAAATGCGGGAGGATCCTACAATGAGCAGTTCTTC. This codes for CASRNAGGSYNEQFF.

The chain joins TRBV6-1 to TRBJ1-5; no firm D call. Germline loops: CDR1 MNHNS, CDR2 SASEGT. CDR3 length: 12 amino acids. The V end lost 9 bases, the J end lost 8 bases, and 14 bases lay between the germline ends. The DNA for the CDR3 is TGTGCCAGTACAACGGAGATTGAGCCCCAGCATTTT. Encoded protein: CASTTEIEPQHF.

The chain employs TRBV14 and TRBJ1-1; TRBD1 matches at 7 bases. The CDR3 covers 15 residues. Germline V gene lookup returns CDR1 SGHDN and CDR2 FVKESK. With 4 bases clipped from V and 10 bases from J, the junction kept 15 bases outside the gene matches. The CDR3 region is CASSPLNEGAHAAFF. The CDR3 DNA follows: TGTGCCAGCAGCCCGTTAAATGAGGGGGCGCATGCAGCTTTCTTT. Full variable domain (missing parts from reference TRBV14 and TRBJ1-1): EAGVTQFPSHSVIEKGQTVTLRCDPISGHDNLYWYRRVMGKEIKFLLHFVKESKQDESGMPNNRFLAERTGGTYSTLKVQPAELEDSGVYFCASSPLNEGAHAAFFGQGTRLTVV.

The chain links TRBV25-1 to TRBJ1-2; TRBD1 matches at 10 bases. J was trimmed by 4 bases and V by 6 bases; bases with no gene match: 8. Germline CDR1 MGHDK, CDR2 SYGVNS. The CDR3 spans 15 residues. The CDR3: CASRADRGPLYGYTF. In nucleotides, the CDR3 is TGTGCCAGCAGGGCCGACAGGGGGCCACTCTATGGCTACACCTTC.

This chain links TRBV9 with TRBJ1-1, with D tentatively TRBD1 (5 bases). Trimming took off 3 bases at V and 3 bases at J, with 21 bases between the two ends. Germline V gene lookup returns CDR1 SGDLS and CDR2 YYNGEE. The CDR3 is made up of 17 amino acids. CDR3 DNA sequence: TGTGCCAGCAGCGAGGCAGGGCCGGGAGGGAAGGACACTGAAGCTTTCTTT. Amino acid sequence: CASSEAGPGGKDTEAFF.

The sample holds a few counts of this clone. CDR3 amino acids: CSVELAARADTQYF. In nucleotides, the CDR3 is TGCAGCGTTGAACTAGCGGCCCGGGCAGATACGCAGTATTTT. This chain connects TRBV29-1 to TRBJ2-3; 7 bases match TRBD2. V lost 2 bases, J lost 4 bases, and 6 bases stayed unmatched. CDR1 and CDR2 from the germline V gene are SQVTM and ANQGSEA. The CDR3 has 14 amino acids.

The rearrangement links TRBV30 to TRBJ2-1, with 12 bases fitting TRBD2. CDR3 length: 14 residues. Germline assignment: CDR1 GTSNPN and CDR2 SVGIG (reference sequence). V dropped 5 bases and J dropped 3; count of bases not matched to a gene: 2. The CDR3 DNA follows: TGTGCCTGGGAACTAGCGGGAGGCTACAATGAGCAGTTCTTC. It encodes CAWELAGGYNEQFF. The complete variable domain, with remaining parts taken from reference TRBV30 and TRBJ2-1, reads SQTIHQWPATLVQPVGSPLSLECTVEGTSNPNLYWYRQAAGRGLQLLFYSVGIGQISSEVPQNLSASRPQDRQFILSSKKLLLSDSGFYLCAWELAGGYNEQFFGPGTRLTVL.

The rearrangement joins TRBV27 to TRBJ2-1, with D possibly matching TRBD1 (6 bases). Trimming removed 8 bases from V and 12 bases from J, with 20 bases in between. CDR1 is MNHEY and CDR2 is SMNVEV in the germline V gene (reference sequence). There are 13 residues in the CDR3. The CDR3, as DNA: TGTGCCAGCGCCCCGAGGGGGAGTCTCGGGCAGTTCTTC. It translates to CASAPRGSLGQFF.

The CDR3 protein is CASSPRRGLAGETQYF. CDR3 nucleotides: TGTGCCAGCAGCCCTAGGAGGGGTCTAGCGGGAGAGACCCAGTACTTC. The chain couples TRBV11-3 to TRBJ2-5; TRBD2 agrees at 8 bases. The germline V gene encodes CDR1 SGHNT and CDR2 YENEEA. This CDR3 region has 16 residues. V shed 5 bases and J 4 bases; nucleotides not matched to a gene: 12.

This clone showed up just a few times. CDR3 coding DNA: TGCGCCAGCAGTGTATCATGGGACACGAACACTGAAGCTTTCTTT. Amino acids: CASSVSWDTNTEAFF. The chain uses TRBV4-1 and TRBJ1-1; a weak D match, TRBD1 (6 bases). Germline V gene lookup returns CDR1 MGHRA and CDR2 YSYEKL. V was pared by 6 bases and J by 1 base, with 15 bases between. CDR3 length: 15 residues.

The chain uses TRBV27 and TRBJ1-2, with D uncertain. CDR1 and CDR2 (germline): MNHEY, SMNVEV (reference sequence). The CDR3 length is 15 residues. V was pared by 4 bases and J by 8 bases, with 20 bases between. The DNA for the CDR3 is TGTGCCAGCAGTTCGTTGGGGATAGGCTCGGGGGGCTACACCTTC. It is translated as CASSSLGIGSGGYTF.

The chain carries TRBV5-1 and TRBJ2-1, with TRBD2 matching 11 bases. Germline CDR1 SGHRS, CDR2 YFSETQ. V dropped 0 bases and J dropped 10; count of bases not matched to a gene: 3. There are 14 residues in the CDR3. CDR3 amino acids: CASSLATSGNEQFF. The DNA for the CDR3 is TGCGCCAGCAGCTTGGCGACTAGCGGGAACGAGCAGTTCTTC.

J is TRBJ2-2 and V is TRBV9; 7 positions agree with TRBD1. This CDR3 spans 15 amino acids. Losses at the gene ends were 6 bases for V and 0 bases for J; bases not matched to a gene: 5. Germline V gives CDR1 SGDLS, CDR2 YYNGEE. CDR3 amino acids: CASNLGTANTGELFF. The CDR3 DNA follows: TGTGCCAGCAACCTCGGGACAGCGAACACCGGGGAGCTGTTTTTT.

In DNA form, the CDR3 reads TGTGCCAGCAGTTACTCGGCAGGGGACAGCTCTCAGCCCCAGCATTTT. Residues: CASSYSAGDSSQPQHF. The rearrangement links TRBV6-6 to TRBJ1-5, with 7 bases identical to TRBD1. Germline-derived CDR1 and CDR2 are MNHNY and SVGAGI (reference sequence). This CDR3 has 16 residues. J lost 6 bases, V lost 0 bases, and 8 bases had no gene match.

This rearrangement joins TRBV30 to TRBJ2-5, with a tentative D call TRBD1 (6 bases). The CDR3 totals 13 residues. CDR1 is GTSNPN and CDR2 is SVGIG in the germline V gene (reference sequence). Trimming left V 3 bases short and J 2 bases short, with 10 bases between. CDR3 in DNA: TGTGCCTGGAGGTGGACAGATCAAGAGACCCAGTACTTC. Protein sequence: CAWRWTDQETQYF. Variable domain in full (rest from reference TRBV30 and TRBJ2-5): SQTIHQWPATLVQPVGSPLSLECTVEGTSNPNLYWYRQAAGRGLQLLFYSVGIGQISSEVPQNLSASRPQDRQFILSSKKLLLSDSGFYLCAWRWTDQETQYFGPGTRLLVL.

The chain uses TRBV5-4 and TRBJ1-1; D is perhaps TRBD1 (6 bases). V lost 4 bases and J lost 7, with 23 bases in between. Looked up from germline, CDR1 is SGHNT and CDR2 is YYREEE (reference sequence). There are 16 residues in the CDR3. The CDR3 protein is CASSQPGAQGFHEAFF. The CDR3 DNA reads as TGTGCCAGCAGCCAACCGGGCGCACAGGGATTTCATGAAGCTTTCTTT.

V gene TRBV11-1 combines with J gene TRBJ1-5, with a weak D call TRBD1 (5 bases). Germline-derived CDR1 and CDR2 are SGHAT and FQDESV (reference sequence). The CDR3 spans 13 residues. V lost 6 bases and J 2 bases, leaving 8 bases between the germline ends. The CDR3 region is CASSLQGNQPQHF. The CDR3 DNA reads TGTGCCAGCAGTCTACAGGGCAATCAGCCCCAGCATTTT.

J is TRBJ2-5 and V is TRBV5-1; perhaps TRBD2 as D (6 bases). The CDR3 spans 15 residues. Germline V gives CDR1 SGHRS, CDR2 YFSETQ. The ends were cut back, 1 base at V and 4 bases at J, with 14 bases in the middle. In nucleotides, the CDR3 is TGCGCCAGCAGCTTGAGTAACGGGAGATCAGAGACCCAGTACTTC. Translation: CASSLSNGRSETQYF.

The chain has TRBV15 and TRBJ2-1, with 10 bases that match TRBD2. The CDR3 consists of 16 residues. Looked up from germline, CDR1 is LNHNV and CDR2 is YYDKDF (reference sequence). J was trimmed by 4 bases and V by 0 bases; bases with no gene match: 3. The CDR3 protein is CATSRDRLAGYNEQFF. The CDR3 DNA sequence: TGTGCCACCAGCAGAGATAGACTAGCGGGTTACAATGAGCAGTTCTTC.

The chain has TRBV7-3 and TRBJ2-5; tentative D call: TRBD2 (5 bases). V lost 5 bases to trimming and J lost 4 bases, with 17 bases between them. CDR1 and CDR2 from the germline V gene are SGHTA and FQGTGA. The CDR3 is made up of 15 amino acids. The CDR3 region is CASSKQGRVGETQYF. The CDR3 DNA is TGTGCCAGCAGCAAACAAGGGCGGGTTGGAGAGACCCAGTACTTC. Drawing the rest from reference TRBV7-3 and TRBJ2-5, the complete variable domain is GAGVSQTPSNKVTEKGKYVELRCDPISGHTALYWYRQSLGQGPEFLIYFQGTGAADDSGLPNDRFFAVRPEGSVSTLKIQRTERGDSAVYLCASSKQGRVGETQYFGPGTRLLVL.

The chain joins TRBV13 to TRBJ2-1, with D uncertain. The CDR3 extends over 12 amino acids. Germline V gene sequence: CDR1 PRHDT, CDR2 FYEKMQ (reference sequence). The V gene lost 1 base and the J gene lost 6 bases, with 4 bases spanning the gap. The CDR3 nucleotides are TGTGCCAGCAGCTTAGAAGCCAATGAGCAGTTCTTC. Translating it yields CASSLEANEQFF.

The J gene is TRBJ1-5, the V gene TRBV6-5; 11 nucleotides match TRBD1. This CDR3 is built from 15 residues. With V trimmed by 0 bases and J by 7 bases, 2 bases remained unmatched. The germline V gene encodes CDR1 MNHEY and CDR2 SVGAGI. The CDR3 reads CASSYSGTGGQPQHF. For the CDR3, the DNA is TGTGCCAGCAGTTACTCCGGGACAGGGGGGCAGCCCCAGCATTTT.

V gene TRBV27 combines with J gene TRBJ2-5; 9 bases match TRBD2. The ends lost 5 bases at V and 4 bases at J; junction bases unmatched: 11. CDR1 MNHEY and CDR2 SMNVEV come from the germline V gene (reference sequence). The CDR3 totals 16 residues. CDR3 DNA sequence: TGTGCCAGCAGTCTCCTTGTAGCGGGAGCACGAGAGACCCAGTACTTC. It is translated as CASSLLVAGARETQYF.

V is TRBV6-1 and J is TRBJ2-3, with 7 bases that match TRBD1. The CDR3 length is 14 residues. V lost 3 bases and J lost 4; bases outside the gene matches: 4. CDR1 is MNHNS, CDR2 SASEGT, per germline. The CDR3 spells CASSDGQVPDTQYF. The DNA for the CDR3 is TGTGCCAGCAGTGACGGACAGGTTCCAGATACGCAGTATTTT.